These T cell receptor beta chains were read from a single sample in a study of neurological immune-mediated disorders. From the 5' RACE reads, TCRdb called clonotypes with MiXCR, one entry per CDR3 protein. The sample consists of roughly 98,000 distinct CDR3 sequences, 13% of them appearing once. The source material was PBMCs. These receptors were taken from a female donor with HTLV-1-associated myelopathy (HAM/TSP). The CDR3 runs from the conserved cysteine through the conserved F or W. A D gene is named only where the DNA matches it firmly. Some rows have no size entry. The others give once, few or many, or a class for an expanded clone.

clone_size: few
j_call: TRBJ2-2
d_call: .
v_call: TRBV12-3/TRBV12-4
cdr3_nt: TGTGCCAGCAGACCCTCTTGGACCGGGGAGCTGTTTTTT
cdr3_aa: CASRPSWTGELFF

clone_size: many
j_call: TRBJ2-6
d_call: TRBD2
v_call: TRBV15
cdr3_nt: TGTGCCACCAGCAGAGCCGGGGGGACTCGCCTCTCTGGGGCCAACGTCCTGACTTTC
cdr3_aa: CATSRAGGTRLSGANVLTF

clone_size: many
j_call: TRBJ1-3
d_call: .
v_call: TRBV12-3/TRBV12-4
cdr3_nt: TGTGCCAGCAGTTCCATAACGCCTGGAAACACCATATATTTT
cdr3_aa: CASSSITPGNTIYF

clone_size: many
j_call: TRBJ1-6
d_call: .
v_call: TRBV5-1
cdr3_nt: TGCGCCAGCAGCTTGGGGGACAAGAATTCACCCCTCCACTTT
cdr3_aa: CASSLGDKNSPLHF

clone_size: many
j_call: TRBJ2-3
d_call: .
v_call: TRBV6-5
cdr3_nt: TGTGCCAGCAGTTACGGGGGCCAGACAGATACGCAGTATTTT
cdr3_aa: CASSYGGQTDTQYF

clone_size: many
j_call: TRBJ1-2
d_call: .
v_call: TRBV6-1
cdr3_nt: TGTGCCAGCAGTGCCACCGGGCAGCCGGGTGGCTACACCTTC
cdr3_aa: CASSATGQPGGYTF

clone_size: many
j_call: TRBJ2-2
d_call: .
v_call: TRBV28
cdr3_nt: TGTGCCAGCAGTTGGCAGGGGCAATTCGAGCTGTTTTTT
cdr3_aa: CASSWQGQFELFF

clone_size: many
j_call: TRBJ2-5
d_call: TRBD2
v_call: TRBV12-3/TRBV12-4
cdr3_nt: TGTGCCAGCACGACCGGGGGGTCCATAGAGACCCAGTACTTC
cdr3_aa: CASTTGGSIETQYF

clone_size: many
j_call: TRBJ2-5
d_call: .
v_call: TRBV7-8
cdr3_nt: TGTGCCAGCAGCTTAAGTCAGAGGGCTCAAGAGACCCAGTACTTC
cdr3_aa: CASSLSQRAQETQYF

clone_size: many
j_call: TRBJ2-3
d_call: .
v_call: TRBV4-1
cdr3_nt: TGCGCCAGCAGCCAAGGAGGGGGGAATTTAGATACGCAGTATTTT
cdr3_aa: CASSQGGGNLDTQYF

clone_size: many
j_call: TRBJ2-5
d_call: TRBD2
v_call: TRBV20-1
cdr3_nt: TGCAGTGCCCCCCATGCGGGGGAAGAGACCCAGTACTTC
cdr3_aa: CSAPHAGEETQYF

clone_size: many
j_call: TRBJ1-1
d_call: .
v_call: TRBV20-1
cdr3_nt: TGCAGTGCTAGAGTTCAGGAGGGCGACACTGAAGCTTTCTTT
cdr3_aa: CSARVQEGDTEAFF

clone_size: .
j_call: TRBJ2-7
d_call: .
v_call: TRBV5-5
cdr3_nt: TGTGCCAGCAGCTTCTTCGCTGGGACTCCCTACGAGCAGTACTTC
cdr3_aa: CASSFFAGTPYEQYF

clone_size: .
j_call: TRBJ2-3
d_call: .
v_call: TRBV28
cdr3_nt: TGTGCCAGCAGTGCTCCCCTCCGAGGGGGAGATACGCAGTATTTT
cdr3_aa: CASSAPLRGGDTQYF

clone_size: many
j_call: TRBJ2-7
d_call: TRBD2
v_call: TRBV5-1
cdr3_nt: TGCGCCAGCAGCCGAAGCGGGGGGGCCTTTGACGAGCAGTACTTC
cdr3_aa: CASSRSGGAFDEQYF

clone_size: many
j_call: TRBJ2-2
d_call: TRBD2
v_call: TRBV7-3
cdr3_nt: TGTGCCAGCAGCAGACTAGCGGGGGGCGCGAACACCGGGGAGCTGTTTTTT
cdr3_aa: CASSRLAGGANTGELFF

clone_size: many
j_call: TRBJ2-5
d_call: .
v_call: TRBV3-1
cdr3_nt: TGTGCCAGCAGCCCGGGGGCCCAAGAGACCCAGTACTTC
cdr3_aa: CASSPGAQETQYF

clone_size: few
j_call: TRBJ2-5
d_call: TRBD2
v_call: TRBV14
cdr3_nt: TGTGCCAGCAGCCAAGAGGGGACTTTGGCTCTAGCGGGAGAGACCCAGTACTTC
cdr3_aa: CASSQEGTLALAGETQYF

clone_size: .
j_call: TRBJ1-2
d_call: TRBD1
v_call: TRBV6-5
cdr3_nt: TGTGCCAGCAGTATAGGGACAGGGTATTCGGGCTATGGCTACACCTTC
cdr3_aa: CASSIGTGYSGYGYTF

clone_size: many
j_call: TRBJ2-5
d_call: TRBD2
v_call: TRBV7-2
cdr3_nt: TGTGCCAGCAGCTTAGGGGGGCTAGCGGGCTTCCAAGAGACCCAGTACTTC
cdr3_aa: CASSLGGLAGFQETQYF

clone_size: many
j_call: TRBJ2-1
d_call: TRBD2
v_call: TRBV20-1
cdr3_nt: TGCAGTGCTACGGGACTAGACAGTTTTAGTGAGCAGTTCTTC
cdr3_aa: CSATGLDSFSEQFF

clone_size: many
j_call: TRBJ1-1
d_call: TRBD1
v_call: TRBV7-2
cdr3_nt: TGTGCCAGCAGCCCCTGGGAAGGGACAGGGAGCACTGAAGCTTTCTTT
cdr3_aa: CASSPWEGTGSTEAFF

clone_size: many
j_call: TRBJ1-5
d_call: .
v_call: TRBV10-3
cdr3_nt: TGTGCCATCAGCCCCAATAAGGGCAGGGGCCTGGAGGAGCCCCAGCATTTT
cdr3_aa: CAISPNKGRGLEEPQHF

clone_size: many
j_call: TRBJ1-1
d_call: .
v_call: TRBV5-1
cdr3_nt: TGCGCCAGCAGCTTCGGTCCGGGTAACACTGAAGCTTTCTTT
cdr3_aa: CASSFGPGNTEAFF

clone_size: many
j_call: TRBJ2-1
d_call: .
v_call: TRBV5-1
cdr3_nt: TGCGCCAGCAGCTTGGGGGTAACCTACAATGAGCAGTTCTTC
cdr3_aa: CASSLGVTYNEQFF

clone_size: many
j_call: TRBJ2-3
d_call: TRBD2
v_call: TRBV5-1
cdr3_nt: TGCGCCAGCAGGTTAGCGGGTTTGACAGATACGCAGTATTTT
cdr3_aa: CASRLAGLTDTQYF

clone_size: many
j_call: TRBJ1-6
d_call: .
v_call: TRBV10-3
cdr3_nt: TGTGCCATCAGTGAATCGACAGCCTCACCCCTCCACTTT
cdr3_aa: CAISESTASPLHF

clone_size: few
j_call: TRBJ2-7
d_call: TRBD1
v_call: TRBV29-1
cdr3_nt: TGCAGCGTTGGGGACAGGGGCTACGAGCAGTACTTC
cdr3_aa: CSVGDRGYEQYF

clone_size: many
j_call: TRBJ1-6
d_call: TRBD1
v_call: TRBV5-1
cdr3_nt: TGCGCCAGCGGAACAGGGGGTAATTCACCCCTCCACTTT
cdr3_aa: CASGTGGNSPLHF

clone_size: many
j_call: TRBJ2-4
d_call: .
v_call: TRBV5-1
cdr3_nt: TGCGCCAGCAGCCCCGGTCCGCGAGTCATTCAGTACTTC
cdr3_aa: CASSPGPRVIQYF

clone_size: many
j_call: TRBJ2-3
d_call: .
v_call: TRBV7-2
cdr3_nt: TGTGCCAGCAGCTCGGACGGGACAGATACGCAGTATTTT
cdr3_aa: CASSSDGTDTQYF

clone_size: many
j_call: TRBJ2-7
d_call: .
v_call: TRBV3-1
cdr3_nt: TGTGCCAGCAGCCCCGCTCACGGCCCCTCCTACGAGCAGTACTTC
cdr3_aa: CASSPAHGPSYEQYF

clone_size: many
j_call: TRBJ1-1
d_call: .
v_call: TRBV11-1
cdr3_nt: TGTGCCAGCAGCAAATCCTACAGGGAAACTGAAGCTTTCTTT
cdr3_aa: CASSKSYRETEAFF

clone_size: .
j_call: TRBJ1-1
d_call: .
v_call: TRBV5-1
cdr3_nt: TGCGCCAGCAGATCCGAAGGGCGGGGATGGACTGAAGCTTTCTTT
cdr3_aa: CASRSEGRGWTEAFF

clone_size: many
j_call: TRBJ1-5
d_call: TRBD1
v_call: TRBV20-1
cdr3_nt: TGCAGTGCTCGAAGGGACAGTATCGATAGCAATCAGCCCCAGCATTTT
cdr3_aa: CSARRDSIDSNQPQHF

clone_size: many
j_call: TRBJ2-1
d_call: TRBD2
v_call: TRBV10-3
cdr3_nt: TGTGCCATCAGTAGTCTTAGCGGGGGGCGTGATGAGCAGTTCTTC
cdr3_aa: CAISSLSGGRDEQFF

clone_size: many
j_call: TRBJ2-7
d_call: .
v_call: TRBV7-2
cdr3_nt: TGTGCCAGCAGCTTAAGGTCCGGCTCCTACGAGCAGTACTTC
cdr3_aa: CASSLRSGSYEQYF

clone_size: .
j_call: TRBJ1-5
d_call: TRBD1
v_call: TRBV29-1
cdr3_nt: TGCAGCGTCCGGACAGGGCCGGGGCAGCCCCAGCATTTT
cdr3_aa: CSVRTGPGQPQHF

clone_size: many
j_call: TRBJ1-5
d_call: .
v_call: TRBV20-1
cdr3_nt: TGCAGTGCTAGAGATTTTCTGATGGGGACACCCGGCAGGAGGCAGCCCCAGCATTTT
cdr3_aa: CSARDFLMGTPGRRQPQHF

clone_size: .
j_call: TRBJ2-7
d_call: TRBD1
v_call: TRBV3-1
cdr3_nt: TGTGCCAGCAGCCAAGATCCGGGACAGCCTTCGAACGAGCAGTACTTC
cdr3_aa: CASSQDPGQPSNEQYF

clone_size: .
j_call: TRBJ2-7
d_call: TRBD1
v_call: TRBV5-1
cdr3_nt: TGCGCCAGCACTCCGGACAGGTCGATCTACGAGCAGCACTTC
cdr3_aa: CASTPDRSIYEQHF

clone_size: many
j_call: TRBJ2-5
d_call: .
v_call: TRBV7-9
cdr3_nt: TGTGCCAGCAGCATCCAAGAGACCCAGTACTTC
cdr3_aa: CASSIQETQYF

clone_size: .
j_call: TRBJ2-2
d_call: .
v_call: TRBV20-1
cdr3_nt: TGCAGTGCTAGAGATCCGGGGCGTGGCGGGGAGCTGTTTTTT
cdr3_aa: CSARDPGRGGELFF

clone_size: many
j_call: TRBJ1-2
d_call: .
v_call: TRBV7-2
cdr3_nt: TGTGCCAGCAGCCCAAGTGGGACATCCTATGGCTACACCTTC
cdr3_aa: CASSPSGTSYGYTF

clone_size: many
j_call: TRBJ2-2
d_call: .
v_call: TRBV9
cdr3_nt: TGTGCCAGCAGCGTAGGGATGAACACCGGGGAGCTGTTTTTT
cdr3_aa: CASSVGMNTGELFF

clone_size: many
j_call: TRBJ2-7
d_call: TRBD2
v_call: TRBV20-1
cdr3_nt: TGCAGTGCTAGCCGGGGGGGACTTAGTAGCGCCGAGCAGTACTTC
cdr3_aa: CSASRGGLSSAEQYF

clone_size: many
j_call: TRBJ1-1
d_call: .
v_call: TRBV11-2
cdr3_nt: TGTGCCAGCAGCTTAAACGACGGGGAGCAGGTTGAAGCTTTCTTT
cdr3_aa: CASSLNDGEQVEAFF

clone_size: few
j_call: TRBJ2-1
d_call: TRBD1
v_call: TRBV5-1
cdr3_nt: TGCGCCAGCAGCTTTAGACAGGGTACCCACAATGAGCAGTTCTTC
cdr3_aa: CASSFRQGTHNEQFF

clone_size: many
j_call: TRBJ2-5
d_call: .
v_call: TRBV12-5
cdr3_nt: TGTGCTAGTGGTTTGTCAACTGGACCCCAGTACTTC
cdr3_aa: CASGLSTGPQYF

clone_size: many
j_call: TRBJ1-2
d_call: TRBD1
v_call: TRBV12-3/TRBV12-4
cdr3_nt: TGTGCCACCCAGAGGACGACAGGGGAGAAAATGGCTTTC
cdr3_aa: CATQRTTGEKMAF

clone_size: few
j_call: TRBJ2-1
d_call: TRBD1
v_call: TRBV18
cdr3_nt: TGTGCCAGCTCACCACTAGGACAGGGAAGGTACAATGAGCAGTTCTTC
cdr3_aa: CASSPLGQGRYNEQFF

clone_size: few
j_call: TRBJ2-5
d_call: .
v_call: TRBV7-6
cdr3_nt: TGTGCCAGCAGCTCATCGGGGAGTTCCCAAGAGACCCAGTACTTC
cdr3_aa: CASSSSGSSQETQYF

clone_size: many
j_call: TRBJ2-3
d_call: .
v_call: TRBV29-1
cdr3_nt: TGCAGCGTTGAAGTCGAGCGCACAGATACGCAGTATTTT
cdr3_aa: CSVEVERTDTQYF

clone_size: many
j_call: TRBJ2-7
d_call: TRBD1
v_call: TRBV7-9
cdr3_nt: TGTGCCAGCAGCCGGCCGGGACAGGGATCCTACGAGCAGTACTTC
cdr3_aa: CASSRPGQGSYEQYF

clone_size: many
j_call: TRBJ2-1
d_call: .
v_call: TRBV7-9
cdr3_nt: TGTGCCAGCAGCTTAAGACAGGGGAGGGATGAGCAGTTCTTC
cdr3_aa: CASSLRQGRDEQFF

clone_size: many
j_call: TRBJ1-6
d_call: .
v_call: TRBV12-3/TRBV12-4
cdr3_nt: TGTGCCAGCAGTTTGAGAGGGGCGTCCTATAATTCACCCCTCCACTTT
cdr3_aa: CASSLRGASYNSPLHF

clone_size: many
j_call: TRBJ2-7
d_call: .
v_call: TRBV12-3/TRBV12-4
cdr3_nt: TGTGCCAGCAGTCTCTACAGCTACGAGCAGTACTTC
cdr3_aa: CASSLYSYEQYF

clone_size: many
j_call: TRBJ2-1
d_call: .
v_call: TRBV29-1
cdr3_nt: TGCAGCGTTTTTGGGGGAGGAGGCAATGAGCAGTTCTTC
cdr3_aa: CSVFGGGGNEQFF

clone_size: many
j_call: TRBJ1-1
d_call: .
v_call: TRBV7-9
cdr3_nt: TGTGCCAGCAGCTTAGTGGTTATCCAGGACACTGAAGCTTTCTTT
cdr3_aa: CASSLVVIQDTEAFF

clone_size: .
j_call: TRBJ2-3
d_call: .
v_call: TRBV6-5
cdr3_nt: TGTGCCAGCAGTTACTCGAGCCGGGCAGGGGGGACAGATACGCAGTATTTT
cdr3_aa: CASSYSSRAGGTDTQYF